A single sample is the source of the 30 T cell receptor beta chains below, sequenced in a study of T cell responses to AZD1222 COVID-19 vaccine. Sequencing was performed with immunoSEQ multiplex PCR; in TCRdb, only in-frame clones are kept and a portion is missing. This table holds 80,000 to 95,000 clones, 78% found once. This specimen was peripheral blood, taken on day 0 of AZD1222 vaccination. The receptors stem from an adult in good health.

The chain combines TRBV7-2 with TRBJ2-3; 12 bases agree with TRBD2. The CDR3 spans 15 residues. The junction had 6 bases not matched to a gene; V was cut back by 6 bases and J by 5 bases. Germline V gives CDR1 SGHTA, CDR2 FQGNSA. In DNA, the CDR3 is TGTGCCAGCAGTTCCGGACTAGCGGGACAAGATACGCAGTATTTT. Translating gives CASSSGLAGQDTQYF.

In DNA form, the CDR3 reads TGTGCCTGGAGTGTCAAAGGGGGCAATCAGCCCCAGCATTTT. Translated, it gives CAWSVKGGNQPQHF. The chain carries TRBV30 and TRBJ1-5; D may be TRBD1 (5 bases). The CDR3 covers 14 residues. CDR1 and CDR2 (germline): GTSNPN, SVGIG (reference sequence). Trimming stripped 0 bases from V and 2 bases from J, with 8 bases between. The entire variable domain, with the rest obtained from reference TRBV30 and TRBJ1-5, is as follows: SQTIHQWPATLVQPVGSPLSLECTVEGTSNPNLYWYRQAAGRGLQLLFYSVGIGQISSEVPQNLSASRPQDRQFILSSKKLLLSDSGFYLCAWSVKGGNQPQHFGDGTRLSIL.

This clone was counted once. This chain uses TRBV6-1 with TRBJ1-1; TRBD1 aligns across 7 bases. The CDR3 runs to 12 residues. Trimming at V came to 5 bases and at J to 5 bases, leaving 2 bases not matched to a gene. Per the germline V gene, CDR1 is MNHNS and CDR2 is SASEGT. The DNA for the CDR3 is TGTGCCAGCAGTCCGGGACAGACTGAAGCTTTCTTT. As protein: CASSPGQTEAFF.

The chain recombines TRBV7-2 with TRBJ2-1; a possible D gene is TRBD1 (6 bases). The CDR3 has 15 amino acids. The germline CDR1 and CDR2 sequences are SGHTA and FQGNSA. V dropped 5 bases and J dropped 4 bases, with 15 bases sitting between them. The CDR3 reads CASSQSRDKYNEQFF. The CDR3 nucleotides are TGTGCCAGCAGCCAGTCCCGGGACAAGTACAATGAGCAGTTCTTC. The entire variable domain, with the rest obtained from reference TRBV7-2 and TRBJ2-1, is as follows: GAGVSQSPSNKVTEKGKDVELRCDPISGHTALYWYRQSLGQGLEFLIYFQGNSAPDKSGLPSDRFSAERTGGSVSTLTIQRTQQEDSAVYLCASSQSRDKYNEQFFGPGTRLTVL.

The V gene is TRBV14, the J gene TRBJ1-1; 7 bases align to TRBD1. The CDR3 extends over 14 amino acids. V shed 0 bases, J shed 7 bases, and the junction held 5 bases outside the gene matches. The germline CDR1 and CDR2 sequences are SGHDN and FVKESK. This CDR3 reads CASSQDGTVSEAFF. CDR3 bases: TGTGCCAGCAGCCAAGATGGGACAGTTAGTGAAGCTTTCTTT.

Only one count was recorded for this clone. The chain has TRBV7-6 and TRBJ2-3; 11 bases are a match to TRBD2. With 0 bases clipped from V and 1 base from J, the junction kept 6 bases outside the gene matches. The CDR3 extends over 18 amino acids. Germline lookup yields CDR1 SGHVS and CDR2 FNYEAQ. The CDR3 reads CASSLAQLAGGGTDTQYF. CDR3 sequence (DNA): TGTGCCAGCAGCTTAGCGCAATTAGCGGGAGGGGGCACAGATACGCAGTATTTT.

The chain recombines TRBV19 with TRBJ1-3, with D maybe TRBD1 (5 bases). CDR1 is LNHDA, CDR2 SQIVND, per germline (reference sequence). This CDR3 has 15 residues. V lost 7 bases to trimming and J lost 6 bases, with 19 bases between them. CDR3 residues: CASTGDSANQNTIYF. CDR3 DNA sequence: TGTGCCAGTACCGGGGACTCGGCGAACCAAAACACCATATATTTT.

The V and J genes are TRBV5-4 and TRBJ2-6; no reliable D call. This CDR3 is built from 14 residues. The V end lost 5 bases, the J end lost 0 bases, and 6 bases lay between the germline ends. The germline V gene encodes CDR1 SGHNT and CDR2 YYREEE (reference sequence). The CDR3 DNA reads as TGTGCCAGCAGTCTTCCCTCTGGGGCCAACGTCCTGACTTTC. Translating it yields CASSLPSGANVLTF.

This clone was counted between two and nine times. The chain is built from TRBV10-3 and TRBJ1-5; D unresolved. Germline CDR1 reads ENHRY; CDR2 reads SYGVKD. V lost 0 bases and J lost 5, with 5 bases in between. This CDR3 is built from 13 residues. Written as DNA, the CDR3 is TGTGCCATCAGTGAGTCTCACGATCAGCCCCAGCATTTT. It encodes CAISESHDQPQHF.

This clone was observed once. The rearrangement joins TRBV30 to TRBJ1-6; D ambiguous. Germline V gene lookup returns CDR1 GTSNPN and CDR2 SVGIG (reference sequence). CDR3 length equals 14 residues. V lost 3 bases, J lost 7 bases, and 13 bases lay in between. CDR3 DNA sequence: TGTGCCTGGAGACAGCTAAACTTAAATTCACCCCTCCACTTT. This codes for CAWRQLNLNSPLHF.

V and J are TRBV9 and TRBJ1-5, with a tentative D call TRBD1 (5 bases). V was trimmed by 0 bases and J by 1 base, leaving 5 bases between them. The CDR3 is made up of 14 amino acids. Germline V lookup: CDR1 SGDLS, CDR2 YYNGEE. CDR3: CASSVEGSNQPQHF. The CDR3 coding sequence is TGTGCCAGCAGCGTAGAGGGGAGCAATCAGCCCCAGCATTTT.

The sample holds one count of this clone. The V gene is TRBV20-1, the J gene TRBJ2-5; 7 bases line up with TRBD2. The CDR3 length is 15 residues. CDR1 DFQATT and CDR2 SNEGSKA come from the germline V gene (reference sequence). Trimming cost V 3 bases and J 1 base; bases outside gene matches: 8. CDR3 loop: CSASPASGTQETQYF. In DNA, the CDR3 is TGCAGTGCTAGTCCGGCTAGCGGAACCCAAGAGACCCAGTACTTC.

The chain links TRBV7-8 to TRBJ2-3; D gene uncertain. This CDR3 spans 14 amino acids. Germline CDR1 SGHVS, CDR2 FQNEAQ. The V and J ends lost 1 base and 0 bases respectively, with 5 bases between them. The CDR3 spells CASSLGTSTDTQYF. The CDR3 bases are TGTGCCAGCAGCTTAGGAACTAGCACAGATACGCAGTATTTT.

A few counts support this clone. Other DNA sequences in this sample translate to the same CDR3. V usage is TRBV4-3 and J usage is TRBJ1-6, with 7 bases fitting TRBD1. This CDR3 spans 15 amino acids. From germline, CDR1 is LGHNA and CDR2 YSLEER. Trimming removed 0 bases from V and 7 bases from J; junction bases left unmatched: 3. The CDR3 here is CASSQDGTANSPLHF. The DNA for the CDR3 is TGCGCCAGCAGCCAAGACGGGACAGCGAATTCACCCCTCCACTTT.

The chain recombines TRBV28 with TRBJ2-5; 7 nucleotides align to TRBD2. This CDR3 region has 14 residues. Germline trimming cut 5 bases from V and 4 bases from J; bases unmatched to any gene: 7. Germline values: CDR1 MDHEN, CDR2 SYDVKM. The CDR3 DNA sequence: TGTGCCAGCAGTCCAACGACTAGCCGAGAGACCCAGTACTTC. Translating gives CASSPTTSRETQYF.

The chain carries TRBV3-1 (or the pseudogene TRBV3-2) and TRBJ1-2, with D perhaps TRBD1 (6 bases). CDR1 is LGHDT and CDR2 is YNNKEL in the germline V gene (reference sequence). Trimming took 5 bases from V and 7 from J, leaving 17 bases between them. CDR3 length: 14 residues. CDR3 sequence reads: CASSLRDTLSGYTF. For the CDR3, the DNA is TGTGCCAGCAGCTTAAGGGACACTCTGAGTGGCTACACCTTC.

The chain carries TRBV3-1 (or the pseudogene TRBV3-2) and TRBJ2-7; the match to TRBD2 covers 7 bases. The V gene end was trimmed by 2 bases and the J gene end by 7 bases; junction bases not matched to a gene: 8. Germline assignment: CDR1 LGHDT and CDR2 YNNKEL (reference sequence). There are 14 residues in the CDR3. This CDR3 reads CASSQPGTTEEQYF. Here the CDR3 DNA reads TGTGCCAGCAGCCAACCCGGGACTACAGAGGAGCAGTACTTC.

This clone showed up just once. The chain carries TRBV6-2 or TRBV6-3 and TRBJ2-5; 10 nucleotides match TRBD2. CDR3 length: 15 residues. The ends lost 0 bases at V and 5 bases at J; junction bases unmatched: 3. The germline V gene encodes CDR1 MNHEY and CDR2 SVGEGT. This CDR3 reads CASSYSSSGSETQYF. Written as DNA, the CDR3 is TGTGCCAGCAGTTACTCGTCTAGCGGGAGTGAGACCCAGTACTTC.

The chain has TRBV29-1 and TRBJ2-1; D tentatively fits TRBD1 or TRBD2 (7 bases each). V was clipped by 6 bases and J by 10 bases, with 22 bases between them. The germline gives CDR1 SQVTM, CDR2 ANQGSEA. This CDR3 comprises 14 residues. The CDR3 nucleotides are TGCAGCGTCAGGGGGGCGCGGGAGTCGGACGAGCAGTTCTTC. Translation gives CSVRGARESDEQFF.

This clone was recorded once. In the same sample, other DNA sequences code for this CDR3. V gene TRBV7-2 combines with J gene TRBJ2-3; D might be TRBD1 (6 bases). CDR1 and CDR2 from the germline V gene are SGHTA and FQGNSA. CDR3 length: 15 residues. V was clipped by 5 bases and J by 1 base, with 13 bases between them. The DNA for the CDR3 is TGTGCCAGCAGCCCGGACAGCCTAGGCACAGATACGCAGTATTTT. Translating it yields CASSPDSLGTDTQYF.

The CDR3 nucleotides are TGTGCCTGGAGTAATGGCGGGAGCTCCTACGAGCAGTACTTC. Translated, it gives CAWSNGGSSYEQYF. The J gene is TRBJ2-7, the V gene TRBV30; 7 positions match TRBD2. Trimming at V came to 2 bases and at J to 0 bases, leaving 4 bases not matched to a gene. Germline values: CDR1 GTSNPN, CDR2 SVGIG (reference sequence). This CDR3 is 14 amino acids long. The entire variable domain, with the rest obtained from reference TRBV30 and TRBJ2-7, is as follows: SQTIHQWPATLVQPVGSPLSLECTVEGTSNPNLYWYRQAAGRGLQLLFYSVGIGQISSEVPQNLSASRPQDRQFILSSKKLLLSDSGFYLCAWSNGGSSYEQYFGPGTRLTVT.

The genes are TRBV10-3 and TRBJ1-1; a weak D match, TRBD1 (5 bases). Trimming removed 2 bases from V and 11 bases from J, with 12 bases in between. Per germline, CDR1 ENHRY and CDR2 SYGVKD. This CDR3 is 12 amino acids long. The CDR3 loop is CAISEGPSGAFF. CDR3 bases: TGTGCCATCAGTGAGGGGCCCTCAGGGGCTTTCTTT.

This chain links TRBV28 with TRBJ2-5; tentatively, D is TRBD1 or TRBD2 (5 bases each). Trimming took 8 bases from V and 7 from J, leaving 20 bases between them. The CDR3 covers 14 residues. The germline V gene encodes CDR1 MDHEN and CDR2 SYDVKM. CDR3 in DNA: TGTGCCAGCGGAACAGCAGGGACCCTAGGGACCCAGTACTTC. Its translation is CASGTAGTLGTQYF.

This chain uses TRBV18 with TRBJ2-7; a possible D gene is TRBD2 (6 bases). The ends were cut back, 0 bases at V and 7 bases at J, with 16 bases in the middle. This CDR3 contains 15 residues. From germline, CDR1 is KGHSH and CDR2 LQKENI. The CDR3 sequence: CASSPPGGGEREQYF. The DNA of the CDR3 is TGTGCCAGCTCACCACCGGGCGGAGGGGAAAGGGAGCAGTACTTC.

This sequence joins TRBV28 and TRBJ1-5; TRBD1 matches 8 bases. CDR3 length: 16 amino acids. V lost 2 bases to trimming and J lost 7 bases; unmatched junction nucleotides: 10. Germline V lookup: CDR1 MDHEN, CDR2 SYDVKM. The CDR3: CASSLMSGGDAQPQHF. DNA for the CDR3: TGTGCCAGCAGTTTAATGTCAGGGGGCGATGCGCAGCCCCAGCATTTT.

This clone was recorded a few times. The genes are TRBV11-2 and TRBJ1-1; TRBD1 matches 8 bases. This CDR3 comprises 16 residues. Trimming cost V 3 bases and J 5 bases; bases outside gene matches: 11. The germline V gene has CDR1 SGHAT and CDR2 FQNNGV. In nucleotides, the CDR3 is TGTGCCAGCAGCTTCCGCAGGGGGCGCGGAAAAACTGAAGCTTTCTTT. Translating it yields CASSFRRGRGKTEAFF. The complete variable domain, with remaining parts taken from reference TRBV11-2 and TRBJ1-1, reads EAGVAQSPRYKIIEKRQSVAFWCNPISGHATLYWYQQILGQGPKLLIQFQNNGVVDDSQLPKDRFSAERLKGVDSTLKIQPAKLEDSAVYLCASSFRRGRGKTEAFFGQGTRLTVV.

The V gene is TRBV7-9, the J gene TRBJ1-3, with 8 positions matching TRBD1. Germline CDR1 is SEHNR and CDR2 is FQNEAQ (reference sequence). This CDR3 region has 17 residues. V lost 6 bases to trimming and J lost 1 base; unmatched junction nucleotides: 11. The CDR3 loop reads CASRNLATGGSGNTIYF. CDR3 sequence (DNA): TGTGCCAGCAGGAACCTCGCCACAGGGGGGTCTGGAAACACCATATATTTT. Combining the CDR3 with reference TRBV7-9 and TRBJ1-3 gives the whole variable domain DTGVSQNPRHKITKRGQNVTFRCDPISEHNRLYWYRQTLGQGPEFLTYFQNEAQLEKSRLLSDRFSAERPKGSFSTLEIQRTEQGDSAMYLCASRNLATGGSGNTIYFGEGSWLTVV.

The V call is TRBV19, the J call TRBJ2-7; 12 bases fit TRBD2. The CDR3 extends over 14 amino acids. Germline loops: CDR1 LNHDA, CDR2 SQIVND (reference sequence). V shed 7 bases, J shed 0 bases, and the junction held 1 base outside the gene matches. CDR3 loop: CASTTSGSSYEQYF. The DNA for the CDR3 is TGTGCCAGTACGACTAGCGGGAGCTCCTACGAGCAGTACTTC.

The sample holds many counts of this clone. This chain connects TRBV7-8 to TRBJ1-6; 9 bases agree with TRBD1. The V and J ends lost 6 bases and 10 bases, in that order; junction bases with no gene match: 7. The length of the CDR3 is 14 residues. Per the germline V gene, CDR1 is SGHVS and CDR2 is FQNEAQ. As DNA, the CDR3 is TGTGCCAGCAGGCCAACAGGGGGCGAGTCACCCCTCCACTTT. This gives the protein CASRPTGGESPLHF.

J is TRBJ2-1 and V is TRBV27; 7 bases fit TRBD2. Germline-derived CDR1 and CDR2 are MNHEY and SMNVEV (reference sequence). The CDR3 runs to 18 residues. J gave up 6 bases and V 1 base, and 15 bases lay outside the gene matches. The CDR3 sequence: CASSLLREYQGGLNEQFF. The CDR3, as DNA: TGTGCCAGCAGTTTATTGAGGGAATATCAGGGAGGGCTCAATGAGCAGTTCTTC.